This T cell receptor beta chain appears in the sequencing data of a study of shared clonotypes between healthy human individuals. The CDR3 totals 14 residues. Method: immunoSEQ multiplex PCR; TCRdb's copy keeps in-frame clones and lacks some. Among some 2,400,000 clones listed, about 94% were seen once. This receptor was taken from a man aged 18 to 29 in good health. Sequenced: naive CD4+ T cells sorted from blood. The subset was: CD45RA+ positively selected. The V and J genes are TRBV12-1 and TRBJ2-7; the tabulated D call, TRBD1, remains unverified against the DNA. TRBV12-1 is described as a pseudogene. For the CDR3, the DNA is TGTGCCAGCAGCCCGGGACAGGGTAGGGGCGAGCAGTACTTC. It specifies CASSPGQGRGEQYF.